This T cell receptor (beta chain) was sequenced during a study of T cells in Graves' hyperthyroidism and ophthalmopathy. Study results and caveats: Clonotypes that were expanded in thyroid above 0.001 mostly appeared in blood too.

Amplified TCR beta CDR3 regions derived from RNA transcripts. First-round RT-PCR targeting the TCR CDR3 was performed with the HTBI primer set. Via MiXCR, TCRdb re-called the multiplex PCR reads, giving one row per CDR3 protein. The table shows 700,000 or so distinct CDR3 sequences, with roughly 17% occurring only once. The J segment lost 10 bases and the V segment lost 5 bases, leaving 12 bases of the junction unmatched. CDR1 is MDHEN, CDR2 SYDVKM, per germline. The CDR3 is 16 amino acids. For Graves' hyperthyroidism to be stable, ophthalmopathy could not progress within 18 months. Diagnostic decisions used clinical symptoms, serum thyroxine and TRAb, thyroid ultrasound and orbital computed tomography. This clonotype was observed many times. Its target is not known.

The sample comprised blood. The chain recombines TRBV28 with TRBJ2-1, with 12 bases lining up with TRBD2. The TCR originated in a man aged 18-30 years with Graves' hyperthyroidism. The CDR3 loop reads CASSTPASGRAHEQFF. DNA of the CDR3: TGTGCCAGCAGTACCCCCGCTAGCGGGAGGGCCCACGAGCAGTTCTTC. The entire variable domain, with the rest obtained from reference TRBV28 and TRBJ2-1, is as follows: DVKVTQSSRYLVKRTGEKVFLECVQDMDHENMFWYRQDPGLGLRLIYFSYDVKMKEKGDIPEGYSVSREKKERFSLILESASTNQTSMYLCASSTPASGRAHEQFFGPGTRLTVL.